Shown below are 3 T cell receptor beta chains from a single sample sequenced in a study of human T cells and chemical hapten exposure (TCRdb year 2021). The library was generated by RACE. TCRdb shows the sequencer as NextSeq 500. The public reads were quality trimmed at Q25 with fastp and then assembled into clones with MiXCR by TCRdb, keeping productive beta chains. Rows with one shared CDR3 protein collapse into an entry with the most common genes and DNA. The table for this sample lists roughly 150,000 distinct CDR3 sequences; approximately 12% of them were counted only once. Of the sample, 1.1% to 1.5% falls within the top ten clones. The time point label of this sample denotes: patch test 2, 6 weeks after DPC sensitization. The intended sense of this specimen's treatment or condition label: therapeutic diphenylcyclopropenone sensitization with weekly scalp DPC. The sample was whole blood, taken in connection with sensitization to the hapten diphenylcyclopropenone (DPC). These receptors came from a woman aged 45-59 years with alopecia areata. Some clones in this sample may be carry-over from other donors' samples.

In this sample, this clonotype turned up many times. The chain combines TRBV28 with TRBJ2-7, with a possible D match to TRBD2 (6 bases). There are 15 residues in the CDR3. Germline values: CDR1 MDHEN, CDR2 SYDVKM. V dropped 8 bases and J dropped 1 base, with 18 bases sitting between them. For the CDR3, the DNA is TGTGCCAGCGTAAGACCGGGACTGAATTCCTACGAGCAGTACTTC. This codes for CASVRPGLNSYEQYF.

The chain employs TRBV6-1 and TRBJ2-1, with 11 positions matching TRBD2. This CDR3 has 18 amino acids. CDR1 MNHNS and CDR2 SASEGT come from the germline V gene. Trimming cost V 1 base and J 4 bases; bases outside gene matches: 9. Here the CDR3 reads CASSEGLAGPLGYNEQFF. DNA of the CDR3: TGTGCCAGCAGTGAAGGACTAGCGGGACCTCTAGGGTACAATGAGCAGTTCTTC.

V usage is TRBV10-3 and J usage is TRBJ1-1; D is uncertain. Germline V gene lookup returns CDR1 ENHRY and CDR2 SYGVKD. Trimming pared 9 bases from V and 3 bases from J, leaving 11 bases between. The CDR3 is made up of 12 amino acids. CDR3 sequence reads: CAIKTQDTEAFF. CDR3 DNA: TGTGCCATAAAAACCCAGGACACTGAAGCTTTCTTT.